One sample yielded the 27 T cell receptor beta chains listed below, sequenced in a study of response to subunit inactivated influenza vaccine. TCRdb reprocessed the RT-PCR reads via MiXCR and lists one record per CDR3 protein. The repertoire includes around 750,000 distinct CDR3 sequences, approximately 22% of them detected once, and 10% sits in the top ten. The sample in question was PBMCs from blood, obtained about 5 days after vaccination. All receptors come from a man in his fifties or sixties who received an inactivated influenza vaccine.

This clonotype was observed many times. The chain joins TRBV7-2 to TRBJ2-7; tentatively, D is TRBD2 (6 bases). V lost 8 bases to trimming and J lost 4 bases, with 15 bases between them. CDR1 and CDR2 (germline): SGHTA, FQGNSA. The CDR3 runs to 13 residues. CDR3 region: CASSKNGGYEQYF. For the CDR3, the DNA is TGTGCCAGCTCAAAAAACGGGGGTTACGAGCAGTACTTC.

The chain is built from TRBV7-9 and TRBJ1-2, with a weak D call TRBD1 (6 bases). Germline V CDR1 and CDR2: SEHNR, FQNEAQ (reference sequence). V shed 1 base and J shed 8 bases, with 11 bases lying between them. The CDR3 runs to 13 residues. The CDR3 sequence: CASSLEAGEGYTF. The CDR3 nucleotides are TGTGCCAGCAGCTTAGAGGCAGGGGAGGGCTACACCTTC.

This clonotype appeared a few times. The chain has TRBV24-1 and TRBJ2-3, with D uncertain. The germline V gene encodes CDR1 KGHDR and CDR2 SFDVKD. The CDR3 is 13 amino acids. Trimming shortened V by 5 bases and J by 1 base, and 6 bases separated the two germline ends. The CDR3 sequence: CATSVDGTDTQYF. In DNA form, the CDR3 reads TGTGCCACCAGTGTTGACGGCACAGATACGCAGTATTTT.

The sample holds a few counts of this clonotype. The CDR3 DNA follows: TGTGCCAGCAGTCCGGGACCGACCGCTCGGGGCTACACCTTC. Translating it yields CASSPGPTARGYTF. The gene calls are TRBV6-1 and TRBJ1-2, with D possibly TRBD1 on 5 matching bases. The CDR3 runs 14 residues. V lost 5 bases to trimming and J lost 8 bases, with 18 bases between them. Germline values: CDR1 MNHNS, CDR2 SASEGT.

The chain employs TRBV2 and TRBJ2-3, with 12 bases fitting TRBD2. The CDR3 is 18 amino acids. Germline V lookup: CDR1 SNHLY, CDR2 FYNNEI. This chain's CDR3 is CTISFGLAGGSRTDTQYF. The CDR3 bases are TGTACCATCAGTTTCGGTCTAGCGGGAGGGTCCCGCACAGATACGCAGTATTTT.

The rearrangement links TRBV7-2 to TRBJ2-1, with D perhaps TRBD1 (6 bases). This CDR3 is built from 13 residues. Germline V CDR1 and CDR2: SGHTA, FQGNSA. V was trimmed by 5 bases and J by 9 bases, leaving 14 bases between them. The CDR3 bases are TGTGCCAGCAGCCTCTACCCACAGGGTGAGCAGTTCTTC. It is translated as CASSLYPQGEQFF. The whole variable domain, remainder taken from reference TRBV7-2 and TRBJ2-1, is GAGVSQSPSNKVTEKGKDVELRCDPISGHTALYWYRQSLGQGLEFLIYFQGNSAPDKSGLPSDRFSAERTGGSVSTLTIQRTQQEDSAVYLCASSLYPQGEQFFGPGTRLTVL.

The sample holds a few counts of this clonotype. The rearrangement joins TRBV3-1 to TRBJ2-7; the match to TRBD1 covers 9 bases. Germline trimming cut 1 base from V and 8 bases from J; bases unmatched to any gene: 9. Per the germline V gene, CDR1 is LGHDT and CDR2 is YNNKEL (reference sequence). This CDR3 is 15 amino acids long. The CDR3 DNA reads TGTGCCAGCAGCCAAGGGGAGACAGGGGGGTTAAAGCAGTACTTC. Its protein is CASSQGETGGLKQYF.

The CDR3 bases are TGCGCCAGCAGCCCGGGACAGGGGGCCGACGAGCAGTACTTC. This translates into CASSPGQGADEQYF. This chain links TRBV5-1 with TRBJ2-7; 12 nucleotides align to TRBD1. The CDR3 length is 14 residues. The J segment lost 5 bases and the V segment lost 4 bases, leaving 4 bases of the junction unmatched. CDR1 is SGHRS and CDR2 is YFSETQ in the germline V gene.

The chain recombines TRBV7-2 with TRBJ2-7, with D possibly matching TRBD2 (5 bases). V was shortened by 2 bases and J by 2 bases, with 19 bases between the two germline ends. This CDR3 is built from 17 residues. In germline, CDR1 is SGHTA, CDR2 FQGNSA. This CDR3 is CASSLYAGGILTYEQYF. The CDR3 DNA reads as TGTGCCAGCAGCTTATACGCCGGAGGAATACTCACCTACGAGCAGTACTTC.

This clonotype came up a few times. V is TRBV4-3 and J is TRBJ2-7; 9 bases map to TRBD1. Germline CDR1 is LGHNA and CDR2 is YSLEER. Losses at the gene ends were 2 bases for V and 2 bases for J; bases not matched to a gene: 1. This CDR3 comprises 14 residues. Here the CDR3 reads CASSQRTGAYEQYF. The CDR3 DNA reads as TGCGCCAGCAGCCAAAGGACAGGGGCCTACGAGCAGTACTTC.

The V gene is TRBV20-1, the J gene TRBJ2-4; the match to TRBD2 covers 9 bases. Germline V gene sequence: CDR1 DFQATT, CDR2 SNEGSKA (reference sequence). With 1 base clipped from V and 5 bases from J, the junction kept 9 bases outside the gene matches. The CDR3 covers 16 residues. The DNA for the CDR3 is TGCAGTGCTAGAGTTTGGCGGGGGGGACCTCAAAACATTCAGTACTTC. This gives the protein CSARVWRGGPQNIQYF.

This chain links TRBV4-2 with TRBJ2-5; 7 positions match TRBD2. The CDR3 runs to 16 residues. The ends lost 1 base at V and 1 base at J; junction bases unmatched: 6. In germline, CDR1 is LGHNA, CDR2 YNFKEQ. The CDR3 DNA reads TGTGCCAGCAGCCAAGGATCCGCGGGGGTCCAAGAGACCCAGTACTTC. Protein sequence: CASSQGSAGVQETQYF.

This clonotype was observed a handful of times. The genes are TRBV12-3 or TRBV12-4 and TRBJ2-2; D is unclear. This CDR3 comprises 15 residues. V lost 0 bases and J 4 bases, leaving 9 bases between the germline ends. The CDR3 nucleotides are TGTGCCAGCAGTTTAGCGCAAGTTCTCACCGGGGAGCTGTTTTTT. It translates to CASSLAQVLTGELFF.

This chain connects TRBV24-1 to TRBJ2-1; TRBD2 might be the D (5 bases). Germline-derived CDR1 and CDR2 are KGHDR and SFDVKD. Between the trimmed V and J ends, which lost 7 bases and 10 bases, there was a span of 22 bases. The CDR3 sequence is 15 residues long. The CDR3 protein is CATSISGGSPSEQFF. The CDR3 DNA reads as TGTGCCACCAGCATCTCGGGCGGGTCACCTTCGGAGCAGTTCTTC.

This clonotype was observed a handful of times. The chain uses TRBV19 and TRBJ2-4; D not resolved. Germline V gene data show CDR1 as LNHDA and CDR2 as SQIVND (reference sequence). The CDR3 loop spans 13 amino acids. V was trimmed by 5 bases and J by 9 bases, leaving 14 bases between them. This CDR3 reads CASSDTGESIQYF. The DNA for the CDR3 is TGTGCCAGTAGTGACACCGGAGAAAGCATTCAGTACTTC.

The chain has TRBV21-1 and TRBJ2-2; the table assigns TRBD1, which was not confirmed against the DNA. TRBV21-1 is a recognized pseudogene. The CDR3 length is 15 residues. The chain's CDR3 is CASLRGPPNTGELFF. Written as DNA, the CDR3 is TGTGCCAGCCTCAGGGGCCCCCCGAACACCGGGGAGCTGTTTTTT.

This clonotype showed up just a few times. The V and J genes are TRBV10-3 and TRBJ2-7; TRBD2 agrees at 7 bases. This CDR3 contains 15 residues. Germline-derived CDR1 and CDR2 are ENHRY and SYGVKD. With 0 bases clipped from V and 6 bases from J, the junction kept 8 bases outside the gene matches. The CDR3 loop reads CAISESWEGFAEQYF. The DNA for the CDR3 is TGTGCCATCAGTGAGTCGTGGGAGGGGTTCGCCGAGCAGTACTTC.

This clonotype has just a few counts. V and J are TRBV14 and TRBJ2-2; D unclear. Germline assignment: CDR1 SGHDN and CDR2 FVKESK. The length of the CDR3 is 17 residues. V gave up 0 bases and J gave up 5 bases, with 16 bases separating them. CDR3 coding DNA: TGTGCCAGCAGCCAAGATCAGGTGGCGCTGAGGACCGGGGAGCTGTTTTTT. Translating it yields CASSQDQVALRTGELFF.

This clonotype has a handful of counts. The V and J genes are TRBV10-3 and TRBJ2-5, with TRBD2 matching 13 bases. Germline lookup yields CDR1 ENHRY and CDR2 SYGVKD. This CDR3 comprises 13 residues. After removal of 10 bases from V and 4 bases from J, the junction contained 3 bases not matched to a gene. This CDR3 is CATGLAGAETQYF. The CDR3 DNA reads as TGTGCCACCGGACTAGCGGGAGCAGAGACCCAGTACTTC.

This clonotype was detected once. The chain joins TRBV3-1 to TRBJ1-5; D unclear. Germline assignment: CDR1 LGHDT and CDR2 YNNKEL (reference sequence). The CDR3 contains 16 residues. Trimming pared 0 bases from V and 0 bases from J, leaving 9 bases between. The CDR3 sequence: CASSQDIPGSNQPQHF. The CDR3 DNA reads as TGTGCCAGCAGCCAAGATATCCCCGGTAGCAATCAGCCCCAGCATTTT.

In this sample, this clonotype turned up many times. This rearrangement joins TRBV4-2 to TRBJ2-5; D remains ambiguous. Germline V gives CDR1 LGHNA, CDR2 YNFKEQ. V was shortened by 4 bases and J by 2 bases, with 8 bases between the two germline ends. The CDR3 extends over 13 amino acids. The CDR3 loop is CASSLSAQETQYF. As DNA, the CDR3 is TGTGCCAGCAGCCTAAGTGCTCAAGAGACCCAGTACTTC.

The chain's CDR3 is CASSVTSGGETQYF. The CDR3, as DNA: TGTGCCAGCAGCGTTACTAGCGGGGGTGAGACCCAGTACTTC. The chain links TRBV9 to TRBJ2-5; 11 nucleotides align to TRBD2. CDR3 length: 14 residues. V dropped 2 bases and J dropped 5; count of bases not matched to a gene: 2. The V gene's germline CDR1 is SGDLS and CDR2 YYNGEE. Filled out from reference TRBV9 and TRBJ2-5, the complete variable domain reads DSGVTQTPKHLITATGQRVTLRCSPRSGDLSVYWYQQSLDQGLQFLIQYYNGEERAKGNILERFSAQQFPDLHSELNLSSLELGDSALYFCASSVTSGGETQYFGPGTRLLVL.

This clonotype was seen only a few times. CDR3 nucleotides: TGTGCCAGCAGCTTAGCGGGACAGGGTCGGTACGAGCAGTACTTC. Amino acids: CASSLAGQGRYEQYF. The rearrangement joins TRBV5-4 to TRBJ2-7, with 9 bases that match TRBD1. This CDR3 spans 15 amino acids. V gave up 2 bases and J gave up 4 bases; unmatched junction bases: 7. CDR1 is SGHNT and CDR2 is YYREEE in the germline V gene (reference sequence). The full variable domain, rest sourced from reference TRBV5-4 and TRBJ2-7, is ETGVTQSPTHLIKTRGQQVTLRCSSQSGHNTVSWYQQALGQGPQFIFQYYREEENGRGNFPPRFSGLQFPNYSSELNVNALELDDSALYLCASSLAGQGRYEQYFGPGTRLTVT.

This clonotype was picked up many times. The chain recombines TRBV12-3 or TRBV12-4 with TRBJ1-5; 9 bases fit TRBD1. CDR3 size: 14 residues. Trimming at V came to 5 bases and at J to 6 bases, leaving 5 bases not matched to a gene. CDR3 sequence: CASSLQGAGQPQHF. The CDR3 nucleotides are TGTGCCAGCAGTCTACAGGGGGCCGGTCAGCCCCAGCATTTT.

In this sample, this clonotype turned up many times. This chain joins TRBV5-1 and TRBJ2-7; perhaps TRBD1 as D (5 bases). The CDR3 loop spans 14 amino acids. CDR1 is SGHRS, CDR2 YFSETQ, per germline. Trimming removed 1 base from V and 1 base from J, with 9 bases in between. In nucleotides, the CDR3 is TGCGCCAGCAGCTTGAGCAGGGTTTCCTACGAGCAGTACTTC. Amino acid sequence: CASSLSRVSYEQYF.

This clonotype was seen repeatedly, ten times or more. The chain employs TRBV7-2 and TRBJ2-2; D is possibly TRBD1 or TRBD2 (5 bases each). From germline, CDR1 is SGHTA and CDR2 FQGNSA. Trimming took 2 bases from V and 0 from J, leaving 13 bases between them. The CDR3 is 17 residues long. The CDR3 protein is CASSLLSGTANTGELFF. The CDR3 DNA reads TGTGCCAGCAGCTTATTATCCGGGACGGCGAACACCGGGGAGCTGTTTTTT.

The chain couples TRBV5-1 to TRBJ2-1, with TRBD2 matching over 7 bases. Germline V gene sequence: CDR1 SGHRS, CDR2 YFSETQ. The CDR3 totals 15 residues. Losses at the gene ends were 6 bases for V and 5 bases for J; bases not matched to a gene: 11. In DNA, the CDR3 is TGCGCCAGCACCTCGGAGGGACTAACTAACAATGAGCAGTTCTTC. Translated: CASTSEGLTNNEQFF.